Each of the 24 T cell receptor beta chains below was sequenced from the same sample in a study of graft-versus-host responses after intestinal transplantation. This table comes from immunoSEQ multiplex PCR, and its TCRdb copy is limited to in-frame clones, with some not included. In the table there are 15,000 or so clones, 75% to 90% of which are singletons. The sequencing here drew on PBMCs, taken roughly 110 days after intestinal transplant. The receptors come from a human patient who received an intestinal transplant, so some T cells may come from the graft donor.

Note on this clone: Within the sample, other DNA sequences also encode this same CDR3. This chain connects TRBV4-1 to TRBJ2-7, with D tentatively TRBD1 (7 bases). Germline CDR1 is MGHRA and CDR2 is YSYEKL. This CDR3 has 14 amino acids. V lost 3 bases and J lost 2, with 11 bases in between. The CDR3 is CASSHSRGAYEQYF. In nucleotides, the CDR3 is TGCGCCAGCAGCCATAGCAGGGGGGCCTACGAGCAGTACTTC.

Regarding this clone: The same CDR3 arises from other DNA sequences in this sample as well. This chain links TRBV10-3 with TRBJ2-5, with D possibly being TRBD2 (7 bases). Between the trimmed V and J ends, which lost 2 bases and 5 bases, there was a span of 18 bases. Germline loops: CDR1 ENHRY, CDR2 SYGVKD. The CDR3 is made up of 16 amino acids. The CDR3 here is CAISERGAGFEETQYF. CDR3 coding DNA: TGTGCCATCAGTGAGCGGGGGGCGGGATTTGAGGAGACCCAGTACTTC.

The chain links TRBV7-9 to TRBJ1-2; D possibly corresponds to TRBD1 (5 bases). The V and J ends lost 4 bases and 4 bases respectively, with 10 bases between them. In germline, CDR1 is SEHNR, CDR2 FQNEAQ (reference sequence). CDR3 length: 13 amino acids. CDR3 protein: CASSSRDGYGYTF. CDR3 nucleotide sequence: TGTGCCAGCAGCTCACGGGACGGCTATGGCTACACCTTC.

This chain links TRBV9 with TRBJ1-2; TRBD1 agrees at 8 bases. In germline, CDR1 is SGDLS, CDR2 YYNGEE. This CDR3 is 14 amino acids long. V lost 4 bases, J lost 3 bases, and 5 bases stayed unmatched. CDR3: CASSSPGQDYGYTF. The CDR3 nucleotides read TGTGCCAGCAGCTCTCCGGGACAGGACTATGGCTACACCTTC.

This chain connects TRBV5-6 to TRBJ1-2, with 9 bases identical to TRBD1. In germline, CDR1 is SGHDT, CDR2 YYEEEE. Losses at the gene ends were 1 base for V and 6 bases for J; bases not matched to a gene: 1. This CDR3 region has 13 residues. Here the CDR3 reads CASSLTGGDGYTF. The DNA of the CDR3 is TGTGCCAGCAGCTTGACAGGGGGCGATGGCTACACCTTC.

The rearrangement joins TRBV5-8 to TRBJ2-7; D is possibly TRBD1 (6 bases). Germline-derived CDR1 and CDR2 are SGHTS and YDEGEE. The V end lost 9 bases, the J end lost 5 bases, and 15 bases lay between the germline ends. There are 12 residues in the CDR3. The CDR3 nucleotides are TGTGCCACGGGACATATTCGACACGAGCAGTACTTC. Encoded protein: CATGHIRHEQYF.

This chain joins TRBV7-3 and TRBJ2-2; TRBD2 matches 11 bases. Germline-derived CDR1 and CDR2 are SGHTA and FQGTGA. V trimming: 4 bases; J trimming: 7 bases; junction bases outside the gene matches: 8. This CDR3 region has 16 residues. CDR3 region: CASSSGTSGGNGELFF. The DNA for the CDR3 is TGTGCCAGCAGCTCAGGGACTAGCGGAGGAAACGGGGAGCTGTTTTTT.

This clone was seen only once. The rearrangement joins TRBV25-1 to TRBJ2-3; D may be TRBD2 (6 bases). V was trimmed by 8 bases and J by 5 bases, leaving 11 bases between them. The CDR3 consists of 12 residues. Germline lookup yields CDR1 MGHDK and CDR2 SYGVNS. This chain's CDR3 is CASLGGVDTQYF. The CDR3 coding sequence is TGTGCCAGCCTGGGGGGAGTAGATACGCAGTATTTT. Full variable domain (rest looked up from reference TRBV25-1 and TRBJ2-3): EADIYQTPRYLVIGTGKKITLECSQTMGHDKMYWYQQDPGMELHLIHYSYGVNSTEKGDLSSESTVSRIRTEHFPLTLESARPSHTSQYLCASLGGVDTQYFGPGTRLTVL.

V and J are TRBV19 and TRBJ1-5; D gene unclear. Germline CDR1 is LNHDA and CDR2 is SQIVND (reference sequence). CDR3 length: 15 amino acids. With 3 bases removed from V and 7 bases from J, the gap between germline ends came to 16 bases. The CDR3 DNA follows: TGTGCCAGTAGTATTCAGGTATCGGGGAACCAGCCCCAGCATTTT. This sequence encodes CASSIQVSGNQPQHF. Using reference TRBV19 and TRBJ1-5 for the parts outside the CDR3, the full variable domain is DGGITQSPKYLFRKEGQNVTLSCEQNLNHDAMYWYRQDPGQGLRLIYYSQIVNDFQKGDIAEGYSVSREKKESFPLTVTSAQKNPTAFYLCASSIQVSGNQPQHFGDGTRLSIL.

The count of this clone is one. This chain links TRBV28 with TRBJ1-2, with D perhaps TRBD1 (6 bases). Trimming pared 3 bases from V and 5 bases from J, leaving 40 bases between. Germline V gene data show CDR1 as MDHEN and CDR2 as SYDVKM. This CDR3 has 23 amino acids. The CDR3 region is CASSLGGRGTLGVRGSGAYGYTF. The CDR3 nucleotides read TGTGCCAGCAGTTTGGGCGGGCGGGGAACTTTGGGGGTGCGAGGGTCAGGGGCTTATGGCTACACCTTC.

J is TRBJ1-1 and V is TRBV7-8; D call uncertain. Deletions cut 5 bases from V and 2 bases from J, with 24 bases between. Per germline, CDR1 SGHVS and CDR2 FQNEAQ. This CDR3 has 18 residues. The CDR3 here is CASSKDARPKVTNTEAFF. DNA for the CDR3: TGTGCCAGCAGCAAGGACGCCCGCCCGAAGGTGACAAACACTGAAGCTTTCTTT.

The V and J genes are TRBV4-2 and TRBJ1-2; TRBD1 is a possible D gene (5 bases). Germline lookup yields CDR1 LGHNA and CDR2 YNFKEQ. This CDR3 has 14 amino acids. Trimming took off 4 bases at V and 4 bases at J, with 13 bases between the two ends. The CDR3 coding sequence is TGTGCCAGCAGCCTGGGCGGGGCTGGCTATGGCTACACCTTC. Protein product: CASSLGGAGYGYTF.

CDR3 loop: CASTKSTGGTGNTIYF. CDR3 nucleotide sequence: TGTGCCAGCACCAAATCGACAGGTGGGACCGGAAACACCATATATTTT. The genes are TRBV28 and TRBJ1-3, with D possibly TRBD1 on 6 matching bases. V shed 7 bases and J shed 4 bases, with 20 bases lying between them. The CDR3 contains 16 residues. Germline V gene sequence: CDR1 MDHEN, CDR2 SYDVKM.

The chain recombines TRBV28 with TRBJ2-3, with 16 bases fitting TRBD2. Germline V gene data show CDR1 as MDHEN and CDR2 as SYDVKM. The length of the CDR3 is 20 residues. V gave up 5 bases and J gave up 7 bases; unmatched junction bases: 18. The CDR3 sequence: CASSASLGLAGGLPLYTQYF. The CDR3 nucleotides are TGTGCCAGCAGTGCATCCCTGGGACTAGCGGGAGGGCTCCCTCTGTATACGCAGTATTTT.

This clone was seen once. The chain carries TRBV7-2 and TRBJ2-3, with TRBD2 matching over 8 bases. CDR1 and CDR2 from the germline V gene are SGHTA and FQGNSA. Trimming removed 7 bases from V and 4 bases from J; junction bases left unmatched: 10. The CDR3 consists of 15 residues. The CDR3 loop is CASTPAGGGADTQYF. CDR3 DNA: TGTGCCAGCACCCCCGCGGGAGGTGGCGCAGATACGCAGTATTTT.

This clone occurred once. The chain couples TRBV27 to TRBJ2-1, with D tentatively TRBD2 (6 bases). The CDR3 has 16 residues. Germline CDR1 is MNHEY and CDR2 is SMNVEV (reference sequence). Trimming left V 2 bases short and J 3 bases short, with 14 bases between. CDR3 residues: CASSLRGGMIYNEQFF. CDR3 sequence (DNA): TGTGCCAGCAGTTTACGAGGCGGGATGATCTACAATGAGCAGTTCTTC.

The chain recombines TRBV28 with TRBJ2-7; 11 positions agree with TRBD2. V was clipped by 1 base and J by 3 bases; unmatched bases: 5. Germline CDR1 and CDR2: MDHEN and SYDVKM. The CDR3 runs to 16 residues. The CDR3 sequence is CASSLSEGLADYEQYF. Written as DNA, the CDR3 is TGTGCCAGCAGTTTATCGGAGGGACTAGCGGACTACGAGCAGTACTTC.

V usage is TRBV6-5 and J usage is TRBJ1-1; D is undetermined. CDR1 is MNHEY and CDR2 is SVGAGI in the germline V gene. Trimming took 8 bases from V and 2 from J, leaving 6 bases between them. The CDR3 runs to 11 residues. The CDR3 region is CASAKNTEAFF. In nucleotides, the CDR3 is TGTGCCAGCGCTAAAAACACTGAAGCTTTCTTT.

Judged by abundance, this clone is large. This chain uses TRBV7-9 with TRBJ1-3; D is ambiguous. V lost 1 base and J 2 bases, leaving 12 bases between the germline ends. The CDR3 is 16 amino acids. Germline V CDR1 and CDR2: SEHNR, FQNEAQ (reference sequence). CDR3 sequence (DNA): TGTGCCAGCAGCTTAGAGATGGCAAATCCTGGAAACACCATATATTTT. Protein sequence: CASSLEMANPGNTIYF.

This clone has just one count. This chain links TRBV9 with TRBJ2-3; tentatively, D is TRBD1 (5 bases). The V gene's germline CDR1 is SGDLS and CDR2 YYNGEE. V was clipped by 4 bases and J by 0 bases, with 18 bases between them. The CDR3 is 17 residues long. The CDR3 is CASSLRTTTTSTDTQYF. For the CDR3, the DNA is TGTGCCAGCAGCCTCAGGACAACTACGACTAGCACAGATACGCAGTATTTT.

The CDR3: CANHLAVSYEQYF. The CDR3 DNA reads as TGTGCCAACCACCTAGCGGTGTCCTACGAGCAGTACTTC. The chain combines TRBV28 with TRBJ2-7; 7 bases fit TRBD2. V dropped 10 bases and J dropped 1; count of bases not matched to a gene: 7. CDR1 and CDR2 (germline): MDHEN, SYDVKM. The CDR3 loop spans 13 amino acids.

The chain combines TRBV29-1 with TRBJ2-7; 10 bases line up with TRBD2. This CDR3 is 15 amino acids long. Per the germline V gene, CDR1 is SQVTM and CDR2 is ANQGSEA. With 3 bases clipped from V and 5 bases from J, the junction kept 10 bases outside the gene matches. For the CDR3, the DNA is TGCAGCGTTGAGGGCCAGCGGGAGGGCCCCCACGAGCAGTACTTC. Its protein product is CSVEGQREGPHEQYF.

Details on this clone: One junction end disagrees with the germline gene, perhaps due to a read error. The gene calls are TRBV7-7 and TRBJ2-2, with TRBD1 as a possible D gene (6 bases). The CDR3 length is 14 residues. Germline CDR1 and CDR2: SSHAT and FNYEAQ (reference sequence). The CDR3 DNA reads TGTGCTAGCAGCCCGGACAGTATCACCGGGGAGCTGTTTTTT. Protein product: CASSPDSITGELFF. Together with reference TRBV7-7 and TRBJ2-2, the CDR3 gives the full variable domain: GAGVSQSPRYKVTKRGQDVTLRCDPISSHATLYWYQQALGQGPEFLTYFNYEAQPDKSGLPSDRFSAERPEGSISTLTIQRTEQRDSAMYRCASSPDSITGELFFGEGSRLTVL.

This clone occurred once. V and J are TRBV5-4 and TRBJ1-2, with 7 bases identical to TRBD1. Trimming cost V 2 bases and J 2 bases; bases outside gene matches: 6. Germline CDR1 reads SGHNT; CDR2 reads YYREEE (reference sequence). This CDR3 is built from 15 residues. CDR3 sequence: CASSLPGQKNYGYTF. CDR3 nucleotides: TGTGCCAGCAGCTTACCGGGACAGAAGAACTATGGCTACACCTTC. Based on the CDR3 plus reference TRBV5-4 and TRBJ1-2, the full variable domain is ETGVTQSPTHLIKTRGQQVTLRCSSQSGHNTVSWYQQALGQGPQFIFQYYREEENGRGNFPPRFSGLQFPNYSSELNVNALELDDSALYLCASSLPGQKNYGYTFGSGTRLTVV.